These T cell receptor beta chains were read from a single sample in a study of T cells after yellow fever vaccination. TCRdb re-analysed the 5' RACE reads in MiXCR, keeping a single row per CDR3 protein. The table includes about 330,000 distinct CDR3 sequences, roughly 8.4% detected once. Sample: PBMCs, taken 35 to 50 days after the first yellow fever vaccination. The origin of the receptors is a man younger than 35 who received the YFV17D yellow fever vaccine. CDR3s include the opening cysteine and the closing phenylalanine or tryptophan. D genes are given only for firm matches. Part of the rows lack a size; the others show once, few, many or a class for expanded clones.

V	D	size	J	CDR3	DNA
TRBV25-1	TRBD1	-	TRBJ2-5	CASTGDRGGETQYF	TGTGCCAGCACCGGGGACAGGGGGGGAGAGACCCAGTACTTC
TRBV7-3	-	-	TRBJ2-1	CASSLNPGGLYNEQFF	TGTGCCAGCAGCTTAAATCCCGGGGGCCTTTACAATGAGCAGTTCTTC
TRBV29-1	TRBD2	-	TRBJ2-3	CSVAPPGGTQYF	TGCAGCGTTGCTCCTCCGGGGGGAACGCAGTATTTT
TRBV6-1	-	-	TRBJ2-3	CASRTLVGTDTQYF	TGTGCCAGCAGGACACTAGTTGGCACAGATACGCAGTATTTT
TRBV4-1	-	few	TRBJ2-3	CASSLSPVFTDTQYF	TGCGCCAGCAGCCTAAGTCCGGTTTTCACAGATACGCAGTATTTT
TRBV7-2	-	-	TRBJ1-1	CASSLPGFYTEAFF	TGTGCCAGCAGCCTGCCCGGGTTCTACACTGAAGCTTTCTTT
TRBV10-3	TRBD1	-	TRBJ1-6	CAIRGTGPNSPLHF	TGTGCCATCAGAGGGACAGGCCCTAATTCACCCCTCCACTTT
TRBV20-1	-	-	TRBJ2-3	CSARDWAGTDTQYF	TGCAGTGCTAGAGATTGGGCTGGCACAGATACGCAGTATTTT
TRBV5-4	TRBD1	-	TRBJ2-1	CASSPGQGPNEQFF	TGTGCCAGCAGCCCGGGACAGGGCCCCAATGAGCAGTTCTTC
TRBV4-1	-	-	TRBJ1-6	CASSQERVTGFGSPLHF	TGCGCCAGCAGCCAAGAACGGGTCACAGGGTTTGGTTCACCCCTCCACTTT
TRBV6-5	-	few	TRBJ1-1	CASSYLQGPEAFF	TGTGCCAGCAGTTACCTACAGGGCCCTGAAGCTTTCTTT
TRBV5-1	TRBD2	-	TRBJ2-1	CASSRDGGDYNEQFF	TGCGCCAGCAGCAGGGACGGGGGGGACTACAATGAGCAGTTCTTC
TRBV19	-	-	TRBJ2-1	CASSIFPPGEQFF	TGTGCCAGTAGTATATTCCCACCGGGGGAGCAGTTCTTC
TRBV29-1	TRBD1	many	TRBJ1-1	CSVYRGVGEAFF	TGCAGCGTTTACAGGGGCGTCGGTGAAGCTTTCTTT
TRBV4-3	-	few	TRBJ1-2	CASSQDSWNYGYTF	TGCGCCAGCAGCCAAGATAGTTGGAACTATGGCTACACCTTC
TRBV6-2/TRBV6-3	-	few	TRBJ2-4	CASSSRPDPLAKNIQYF	TGTGCCAGCAGTTCCCGACCGGATCCACTAGCCAAAAACATTCAGTACTTC
TRBV5-1	-	many	TRBJ2-1	CASSLVGAYNEQFF	TGCGCCAGCAGCTTGGTAGGGGCCTACAATGAGCAGTTCTTC
TRBV2	-	few	TRBJ2-2	CASRRVRTGELFF	TGTGCCAGTAGGAGGGTGAGAACCGGGGAGCTGTTTTTT
TRBV18	-	-	TRBJ2-1	CASSLPGSSYNEQFF	TGTGCCAGCTCACTTCCGGGTAGCTCCTACAATGAGCAGTTCTTC
TRBV28	-	-	TRBJ1-6	CASSLQSSGRSTLHF	TGTGCCAGCAGTTTACAATCGAGCGGTAGATCGACCCTCCACTTT
TRBV6-5	-	-	TRBJ2-3	CASSYSNGLTDTQYF	TGTGCCAGCAGTTACTCGAACGGGCTCACAGATACGCAGTATTTT
TRBV10-3	-	few	TRBJ1-2	CAISESPTGIDYGYTF	TGTGCCATCAGTGAGTCCCCTACAGGGATTGACTATGGCTACACCTTC
TRBV12-3/TRBV12-4	TRBD1	many	TRBJ1-4	CASRDNRGGEKLFF	TGTGCCAGCAGAGACAACAGGGGAGGCGAAAAACTGTTTTTT
TRBV5-1	TRBD1	-	TRBJ1-1	CASSLGGSFRGPLGTEAFF	TGCGCCAGCAGCTTGGGGGGATCGTTTAGGGGGCCTTTGGGCACTGAAGCTTTCTTT
TRBV6-1	-	-	TRBJ2-5	CASSEVLAGTQYF	TGTGCCAGCAGTGAAGTGCTAGCCGGGACCCAGTACTTC
TRBV7-9	-	few	TRBJ1-2	CASSLGQNNYGYTF	TGTGCCAGCAGCTTAGGGCAGAACAACTATGGCTACACCTTC
TRBV6-5	TRBD2	few	TRBJ2-3	CASSSPAGGSGTDTQYF	TGTGCCAGCAGTTCCCCAGCGGGGGGCTCTGGCACAGATACGCAGTATTTT
TRBV4-1	TRBD1	many	TRBJ1-4	CASSQDGPGGSTNEKLFF	TGCGCCAGCAGCCAAGATGGCCCAGGGGGGTCTACTAATGAAAAACTGTTTTTT
TRBV12-3/TRBV12-4	TRBD1	few	TRBJ1-3	CASSLTGANGNTIYF	TGTGCCAGCAGTTTGACAGGGGCTAACGGAAACACCATATATTTT
TRBV5-1	-	few	TRBJ2-3	CASSLDGPGDTQYF	TGCGCCAGCAGCTTGGATGGACCGGGAGATACGCAGTATTTT
TRBV10-3	-	few	TRBJ1-4	CAISESTGIIEKLFF	TGTGCCATCAGTGAGTCTACAGGGATTATTGAAAAACTGTTTTTT
TRBV7-3	TRBD2	few	TRBJ2-5	CASSLTSGAGETQYF	TGTGCCAGCAGCTTAACTAGCGGGGCCGGAGAGACCCAGTACTTC
TRBV20-1	-	few	TRBJ2-1	CSATESYNEQFF	TGCAGTGCTACAGAGTCCTACAATGAGCAGTTCTTC
TRBV29-1	TRBD1	-	TRBJ2-1	CSVGRRQGNEQFF	TGCAGCGTCGGCCGGCGACAGGGCAATGAGCAGTTCTTC
TRBV6-2/TRBV6-3	TRBD1	few	TRBJ2-1	CASSSAGTGPGIYNEQFF	TGTGCCAGCAGTTCCGCCGGGACAGGGCCTGGGATCTACAATGAGCAGTTCTTC
TRBV29-1	TRBD1	-	TRBJ2-2	CSVGQGMGTGELFF	TGCAGCGTGGGACAGGGAATGGGCACCGGGGAGCTGTTTTTT
TRBV20-1	TRBD2	few	TRBJ2-1	CSAPKTSGGAYEQFF	TGCAGTGCTCCAAAGACTAGCGGGGGGGCTTATGAGCAGTTCTTC
TRBV5-6	-	-	TRBJ2-4	CASSFQGRGRGSIQYF	TGTGCCAGCAGCTTTCAAGGCAGGGGGCGCGGGAGCATTCAGTACTTC
TRBV20-1	TRBD2	many	TRBJ2-1	CSKTSGGANEQFF	TGCAGTAAGACTAGCGGGGGGGCCAATGAGCAGTTCTTC
TRBV29-1	-	few	TRBJ1-5	CSVSAPNQPQHF	TGCAGCGTATCAGCCCCCAATCAGCCCCAGCATTTT
TRBV12-3/TRBV12-4	-	few	TRBJ1-1	CASIGAPNTEAFF	TGTGCCAGCATAGGGGCCCCGAACACTGAAGCTTTCTTT
TRBV9	-	-	TRBJ2-2	CASSVEVTGTGEPFF	TGTGCCAGCAGCGTAGAAGTTACGGGCACCGGGGAGCCGTTTTTT
TRBV5-1	-	few	TRBJ2-3	CASRNYLYTDTQYF	TGCGCCAGCAGGAATTACCTATACACAGATACGCAGTATTTT
TRBV20-1	TRBD1	few	TRBJ1-6	CSATGQPLSYNSPLHF	TGCAGTGCGACGGGACAGCCCCTCTCCTATAATTCACCCCTCCACTTT
TRBV12-3/TRBV12-4	-	-	TRBJ1-1	CASTFDQGYTEAFF	TGTGCCAGCACCTTCGATCAGGGTTACACTGAAGCTTTCTTT